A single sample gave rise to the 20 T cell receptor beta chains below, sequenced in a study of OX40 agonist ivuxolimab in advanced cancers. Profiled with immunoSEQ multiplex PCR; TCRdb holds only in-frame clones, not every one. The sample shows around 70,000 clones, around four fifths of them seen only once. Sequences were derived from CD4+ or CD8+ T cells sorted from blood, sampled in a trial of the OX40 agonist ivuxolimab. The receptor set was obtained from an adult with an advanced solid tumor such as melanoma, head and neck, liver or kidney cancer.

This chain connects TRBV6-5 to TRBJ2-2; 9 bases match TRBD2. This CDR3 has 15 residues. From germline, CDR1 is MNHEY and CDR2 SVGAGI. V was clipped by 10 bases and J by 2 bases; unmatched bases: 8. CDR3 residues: CATQGLAFNTGELFF. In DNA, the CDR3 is TGTGCCACCCAGGGACTAGCCTTTAACACCGGGGAGCTGTTTTTT.

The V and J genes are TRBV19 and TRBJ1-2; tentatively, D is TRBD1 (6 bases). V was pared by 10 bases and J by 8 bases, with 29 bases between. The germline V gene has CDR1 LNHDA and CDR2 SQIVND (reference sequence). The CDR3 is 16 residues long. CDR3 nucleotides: TGTGCCACCTTACCCGTTGGAACCACAGGGAGAGAGGGCTACACCTTC. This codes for CATLPVGTTGREGYTF.

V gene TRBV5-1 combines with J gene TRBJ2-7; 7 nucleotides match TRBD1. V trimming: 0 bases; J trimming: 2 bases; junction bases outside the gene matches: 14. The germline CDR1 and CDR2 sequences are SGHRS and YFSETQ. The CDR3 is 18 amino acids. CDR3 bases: TGCGCCAGCAGCTTGGTGCCGCTGACAGGGAAAATCGCCTACGAGCAGTACTTC. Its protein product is CASSLVPLTGKIAYEQYF.

The CDR3 DNA is TGTGCCAGCAGTTTAAGGGCAGGGGGCAACGAAAAACTGTTTTTT. This encodes CASSLRAGGNEKLFF. The chain joins TRBV27 to TRBJ1-4, with 8 bases matching TRBD1. Germline V gene data show CDR1 as MNHEY and CDR2 as SMNVEV (reference sequence). Trimming removed 2 bases from V and 8 bases from J; junction bases left unmatched: 7. CDR3 length equals 15 residues.

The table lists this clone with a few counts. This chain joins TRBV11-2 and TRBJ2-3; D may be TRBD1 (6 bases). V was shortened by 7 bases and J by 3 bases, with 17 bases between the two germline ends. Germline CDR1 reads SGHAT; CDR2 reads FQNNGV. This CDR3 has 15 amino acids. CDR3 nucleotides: TGTGCCAGCACCAATACGCAGGGGCAAACAGATACGCAGTATTTT. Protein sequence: CASTNTQGQTDTQYF.

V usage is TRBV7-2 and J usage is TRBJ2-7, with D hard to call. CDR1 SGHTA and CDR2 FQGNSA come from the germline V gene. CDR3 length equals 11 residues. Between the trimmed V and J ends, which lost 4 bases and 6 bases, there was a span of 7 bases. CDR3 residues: CASSSEGEQYV. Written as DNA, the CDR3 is TGTGCCAGCAGCTCGGAAGGCGAGCAGTACGTC.

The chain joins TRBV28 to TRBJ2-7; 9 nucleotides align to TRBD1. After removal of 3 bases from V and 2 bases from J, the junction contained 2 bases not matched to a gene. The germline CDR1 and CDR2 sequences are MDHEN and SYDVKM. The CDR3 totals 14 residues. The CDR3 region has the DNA TGTGCCAGCAGTTTTGGGGACAGGGCCTACGAGCAGTACTTC. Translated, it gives CASSFGDRAYEQYF. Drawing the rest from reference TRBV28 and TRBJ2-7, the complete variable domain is DVKVTQSSRYLVKRTGEKVFLECVQDMDHENMFWYRQDPGLGLRLIYFSYDVKMKEKGDIPEGYSVSREKKERFSLILESASTNQTSMYLCASSFGDRAYEQYFGPGTRLTVT.

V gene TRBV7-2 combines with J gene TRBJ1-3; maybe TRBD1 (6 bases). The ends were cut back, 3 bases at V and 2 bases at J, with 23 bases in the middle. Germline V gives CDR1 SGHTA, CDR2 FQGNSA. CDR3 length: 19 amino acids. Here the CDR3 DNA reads TGTGCCAGCAGCTTTATCGCAGGGGCTCACTCGGGGGCTGGAAACACCATATATTTT. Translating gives CASSFIAGAHSGAGNTIYF.

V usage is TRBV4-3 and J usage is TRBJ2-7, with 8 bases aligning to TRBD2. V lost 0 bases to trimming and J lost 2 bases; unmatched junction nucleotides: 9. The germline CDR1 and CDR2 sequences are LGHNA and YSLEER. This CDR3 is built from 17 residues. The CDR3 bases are TGCGCCAGCAGCCAAGATCTAAGCGGGAGTTTCCCCTACGAGCAGTACTTC. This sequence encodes CASSQDLSGSFPYEQYF.

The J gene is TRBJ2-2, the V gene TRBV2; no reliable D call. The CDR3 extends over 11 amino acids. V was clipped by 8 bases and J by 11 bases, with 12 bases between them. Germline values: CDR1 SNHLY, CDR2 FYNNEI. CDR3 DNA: TGTGCCAGCGCCCCAGGCAAAGAGCTGTTTTTT. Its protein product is CASAPGKELFF.

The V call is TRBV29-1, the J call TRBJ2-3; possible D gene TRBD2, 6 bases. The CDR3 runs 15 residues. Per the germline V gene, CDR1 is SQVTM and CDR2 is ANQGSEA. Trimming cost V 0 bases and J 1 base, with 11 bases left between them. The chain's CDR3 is CSVEDRASGTDTQYF. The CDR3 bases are TGCAGCGTTGAAGATCGGGCTAGCGGCACAGATACGCAGTATTTT.

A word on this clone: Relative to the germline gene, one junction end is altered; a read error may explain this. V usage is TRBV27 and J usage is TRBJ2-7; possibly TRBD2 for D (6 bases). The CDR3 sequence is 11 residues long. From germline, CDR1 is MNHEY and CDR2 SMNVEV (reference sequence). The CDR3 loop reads CASIHPSVGLF. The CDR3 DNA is TGTGCCAGCATCCATCCCAGCGTAGGACTATTC.

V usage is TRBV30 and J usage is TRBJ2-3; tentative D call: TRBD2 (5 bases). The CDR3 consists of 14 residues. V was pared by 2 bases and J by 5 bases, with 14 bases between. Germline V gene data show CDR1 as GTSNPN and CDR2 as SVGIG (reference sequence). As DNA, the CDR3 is TGTGCCTGGAGTCGCTCTAGCTGGAGAGATACGCAGTATTTT. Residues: CAWSRSSWRDTQYF. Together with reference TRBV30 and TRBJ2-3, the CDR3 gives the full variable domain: SQTIHQWPATLVQPVGSPLSLECTVEGTSNPNLYWYRQAAGRGLQLLFYSVGIGQISSEVPQNLSASRPQDRQFILSSKKLLLSDSGFYLCAWSRSSWRDTQYFGPGTRLTVL.

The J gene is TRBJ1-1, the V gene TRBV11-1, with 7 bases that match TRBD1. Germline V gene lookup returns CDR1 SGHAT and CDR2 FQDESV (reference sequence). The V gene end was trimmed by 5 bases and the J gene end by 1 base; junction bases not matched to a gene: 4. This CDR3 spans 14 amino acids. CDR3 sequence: CASSPGQANTEAFF. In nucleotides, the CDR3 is TGTGCCAGCAGCCCCGGACAGGCGAACACTGAAGCTTTCTTT. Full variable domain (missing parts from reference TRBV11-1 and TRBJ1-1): EAEVAQSPRYKITEKSQAVAFWCDPISGHATLYWYRQILGQGPELLVQFQDESVVDDSQLPKDRFSAERLKGVDSTLKIQPAELGDSAMYLCASSPGQANTEAFFGQGTRLTVV.

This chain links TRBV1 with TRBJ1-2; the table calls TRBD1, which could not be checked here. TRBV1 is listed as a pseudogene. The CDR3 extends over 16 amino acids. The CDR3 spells CTSSQTWQGHRYGYTF. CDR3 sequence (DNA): TGCACCAGCAGCCAAACGTGGCAGGGTCACCGCTATGGCTACACCTTC.

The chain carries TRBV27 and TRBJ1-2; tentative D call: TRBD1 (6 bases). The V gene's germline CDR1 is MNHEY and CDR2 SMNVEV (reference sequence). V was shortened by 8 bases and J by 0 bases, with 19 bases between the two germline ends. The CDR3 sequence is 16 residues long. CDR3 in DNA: TGTGCCAGCGCCCCCCGCTCGGGGGCCGCTAACTATGGCTACACCTTC. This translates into CASAPRSGAANYGYTF.

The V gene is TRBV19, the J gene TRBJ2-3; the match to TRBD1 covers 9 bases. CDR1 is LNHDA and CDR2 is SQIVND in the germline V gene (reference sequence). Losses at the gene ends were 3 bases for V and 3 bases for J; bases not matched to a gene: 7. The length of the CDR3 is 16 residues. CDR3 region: CASSIWGTGRTDTQYF. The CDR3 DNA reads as TGTGCCAGTAGTATTTGGGGGACAGGGAGGACAGATACGCAGTATTTT.

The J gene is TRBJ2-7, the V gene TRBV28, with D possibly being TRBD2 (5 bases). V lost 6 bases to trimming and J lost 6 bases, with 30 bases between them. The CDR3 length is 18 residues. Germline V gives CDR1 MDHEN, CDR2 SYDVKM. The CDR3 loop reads CASRLGSLTGSFQLEQYF. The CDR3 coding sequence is TGTGCCAGCAGGCTCGGCTCCTTAACGGGGAGTTTCCAACTCGAGCAGTACTTC.

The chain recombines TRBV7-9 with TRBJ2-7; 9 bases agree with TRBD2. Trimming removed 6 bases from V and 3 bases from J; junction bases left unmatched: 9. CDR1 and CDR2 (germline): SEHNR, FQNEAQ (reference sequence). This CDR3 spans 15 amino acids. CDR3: CASSPGRLAVYEQYF. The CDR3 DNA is TGTGCCAGCAGTCCCGGAAGACTAGCGGTCTACGAGCAGTACTTC.

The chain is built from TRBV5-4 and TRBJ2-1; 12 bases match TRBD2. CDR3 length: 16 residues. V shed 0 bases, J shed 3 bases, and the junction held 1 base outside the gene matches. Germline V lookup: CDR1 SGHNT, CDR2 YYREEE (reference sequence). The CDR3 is CASSLAGLAGYNEQFF. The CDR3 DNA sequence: TGTGCCAGCAGCTTGGCGGGACTAGCGGGCTACAATGAGCAGTTCTTC.